This T cell receptor beta chain was profiled in a study of T-cell memory formation after mild COVID-19. The study, taken as a whole, reports: The appearance of some responding clones in pre-infection memory suggested that cross-reactive memory joined. Proof of SARS-CoV-2 specificity was absent for the second-wave clones that crested on day 37.

CDR3 length: 16 residues. Germline V gives CDR1 LGHDT, CDR2 YNNKEL (reference sequence). Trimming removed 0 bases at V and 6 bases at J, with 15 bases between. After 5'RACE with constant-segment primers, TCR alpha and TCR beta cDNA libraries carrying sample barcodes and UMIs were obtained. A single record per CDR3 protein comes from TCRdb applying MiXCR to the 5' RACE reads. The sample carries 130,000 to 150,000 distinct CDR3 sequences, over 6% recorded once. As to this clonotype: Its antigen is still unknown.

The rearrangement links TRBV3-1 to TRBJ1-5; no definite D call. The sequence came from an adult woman who had mild COVID-19 (a few samples of this study predate the infection). Cell type and time point are not known. Sequenced: PBMCs or a T cell subset sorted from them (not recorded which). CDR3 nucleotide sequence: TGTGCCAGCAGCCAAGATCCATGGGGATCGGGTCAGCCCCAGCATTTT. Translation: CASSQDPWGSGQPQHF.